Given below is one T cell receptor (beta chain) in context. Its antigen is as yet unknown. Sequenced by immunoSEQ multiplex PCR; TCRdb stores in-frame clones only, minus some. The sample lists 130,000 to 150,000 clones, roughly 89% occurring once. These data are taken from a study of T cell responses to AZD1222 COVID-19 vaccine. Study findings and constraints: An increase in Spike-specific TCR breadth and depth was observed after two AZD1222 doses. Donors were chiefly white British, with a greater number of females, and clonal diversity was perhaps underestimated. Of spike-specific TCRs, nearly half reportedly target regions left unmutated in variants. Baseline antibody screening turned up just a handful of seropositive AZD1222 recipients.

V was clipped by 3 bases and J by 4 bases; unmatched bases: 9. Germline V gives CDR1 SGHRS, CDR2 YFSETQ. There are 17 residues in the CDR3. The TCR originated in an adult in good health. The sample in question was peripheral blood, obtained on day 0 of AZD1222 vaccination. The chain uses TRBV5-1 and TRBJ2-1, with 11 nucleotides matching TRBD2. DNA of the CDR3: TGCGCCAGCAGCTATTATCCCGGGACTAGCGGTTACAATGAGCAGTTCTTC. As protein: CASSYYPGTSGYNEQFF. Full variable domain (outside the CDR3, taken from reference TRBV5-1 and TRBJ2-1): KAGVTQTPRYLIKTRGQQVTLSCSPISGHRSVSWYQQTPGQGLQFLFEYFSETQRNKGNFPGRFSGRQFSNSRSEMNVSTLELGDSALYLCASSYYPGTSGYNEQFFGPGTRLTVL.